This TCR beta chain came from a study of identical twins. This clonotype has only a few counts. TCRdb processed the 5' RACE reads anew with MiXCR; each CDR3 protein has one entry. The table records hundreds of thousands of distinct CDR3 sequences, roughly an eighth of them present only once. Germline V lookup: CDR1 SQVTM, CDR2 ANQGSEA. CDR3 length equals 15 residues. V dropped 6 bases and J dropped 2; count of bases not matched to a gene: 9. This same sample was also part of a study on yellow fever vaccine responses in identical twins.

Specimen: CD8+ T cells sorted from blood. The clonotype was recovered from a woman aged 18-30 years in good health. V usage is TRBV29-1 and J usage is TRBJ2-1; 8 bases match TRBD1. The CDR3: CSVAPGTGTYNEQFF. In DNA, the CDR3 is TGCAGCGTCGCCCCCGGGACAGGAACCTACAATGAGCAGTTCTTC.